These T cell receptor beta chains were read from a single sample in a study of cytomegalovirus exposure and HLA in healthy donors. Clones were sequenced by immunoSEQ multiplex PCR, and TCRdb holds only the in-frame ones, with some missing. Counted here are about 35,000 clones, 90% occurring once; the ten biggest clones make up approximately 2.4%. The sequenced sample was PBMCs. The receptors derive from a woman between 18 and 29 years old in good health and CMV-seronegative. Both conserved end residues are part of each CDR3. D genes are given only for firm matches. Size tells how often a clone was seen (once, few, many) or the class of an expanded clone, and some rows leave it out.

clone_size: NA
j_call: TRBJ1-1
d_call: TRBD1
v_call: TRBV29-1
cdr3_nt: TGCAGCGTTGAAGGACAGGGGAACACTGAAGCTTTCTTT
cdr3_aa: CSVEGQGNTEAFF

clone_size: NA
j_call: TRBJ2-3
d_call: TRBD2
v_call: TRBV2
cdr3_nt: TGTGCCAGCAGGCCCGGACTAGCGGGAGATACGCAGTATTTT
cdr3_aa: CASRPGLAGDTQYF

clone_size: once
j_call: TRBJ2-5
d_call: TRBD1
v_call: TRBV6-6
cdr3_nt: TGTGCCAGCAGTTGGACAGGGTACCAAGAGACCCAGTACTTC
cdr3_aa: CASSWTGYQETQYF

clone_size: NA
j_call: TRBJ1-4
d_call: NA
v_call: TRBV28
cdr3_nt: TGTGCCAGCAGTTCTAGACTGTTTTTT
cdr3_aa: CASSSRLFF

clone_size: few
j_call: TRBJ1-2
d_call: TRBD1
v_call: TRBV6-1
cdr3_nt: TGTGCCAGCAGTTTTGGGACAGGGGAAGGCTACACCTTC
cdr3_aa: CASSFGTGEGYTF

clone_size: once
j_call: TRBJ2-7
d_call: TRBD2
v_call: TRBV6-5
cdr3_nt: TGTGCCAGCAACCGACTAGCGGGGGCCTACGAGCAGTACTTC
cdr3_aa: CASNRLAGAYEQYF

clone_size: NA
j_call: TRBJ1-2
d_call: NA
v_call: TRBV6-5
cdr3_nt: TGTGCCAGCAGTTCGGACTCCCTTTGGGACTATGGCTACACCTTC
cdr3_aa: CASSSDSLWDYGYTF

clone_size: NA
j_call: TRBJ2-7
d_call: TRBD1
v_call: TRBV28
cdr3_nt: TGTGCCAGCGGACAGGGGGGATCCTACGAGCAGTACTTC
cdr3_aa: CASGQGGSYEQYF

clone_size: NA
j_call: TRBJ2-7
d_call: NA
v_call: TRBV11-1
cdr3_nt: TGTGCCAGCAGCTTAGCGGCCACCTCGGCGGCCTACGAGCAGTACTTC
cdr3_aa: CASSLAATSAAYEQYF

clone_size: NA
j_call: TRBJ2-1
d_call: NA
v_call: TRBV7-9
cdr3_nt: TGTTCCAGCAGCTTAGTCCTAGGCGGTCCTTCCGAGCAGTTCTTC
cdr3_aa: CSSSLVLGGPSEQFF

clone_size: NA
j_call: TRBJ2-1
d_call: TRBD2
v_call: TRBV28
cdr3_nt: TGTGCCAGTCTTAGCGGGAGTTCCTATCAGAATGAGCAGTTCTTC
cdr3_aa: CASLSGSSYQNEQFF

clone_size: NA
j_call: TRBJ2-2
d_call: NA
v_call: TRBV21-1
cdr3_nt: TGTGCCAGCAGCAAAGGGAGGGTAGACAGGGCGCGCACCGGGGAGCTGTTTTTT
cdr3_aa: CASSKGRVDRARTGELFF

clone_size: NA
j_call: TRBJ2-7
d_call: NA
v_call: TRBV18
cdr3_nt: TGTGCCAGCTCACCGACGGGGTACGAGCAGTACTTC
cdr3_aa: CASSPTGYEQYF

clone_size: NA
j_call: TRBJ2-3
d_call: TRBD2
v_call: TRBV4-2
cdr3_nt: TGTGCCAGCAGCCAAGAAGTCCGACTAGCGGGAGGGTTTACGCAGTATTTT
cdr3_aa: CASSQEVRLAGGFTQYF

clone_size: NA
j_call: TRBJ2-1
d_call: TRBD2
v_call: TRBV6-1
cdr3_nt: TGTGCCAGCAGTGAAGAGTGGCTAGCGGGAGGAAGGCAGTTCTTC
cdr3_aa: CASSEEWLAGGRQFF

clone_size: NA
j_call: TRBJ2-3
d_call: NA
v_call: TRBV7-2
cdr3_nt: TGTGCCAGCAGCTTAGATGGCGGGAGCACAGATACGCAGTATTTT
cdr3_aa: CASSLDGGSTDTQYF

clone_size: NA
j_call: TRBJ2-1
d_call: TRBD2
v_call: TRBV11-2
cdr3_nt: TGTGCCAGCAGCTCGAATAGCGGGAGCTCCTACAATGAGCAGTTCTTC
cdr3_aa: CASSSNSGSSYNEQFF

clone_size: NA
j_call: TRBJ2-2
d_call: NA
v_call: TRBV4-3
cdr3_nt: TGCGCCAGCAGCCAAGTGTATCCCACCGGGGAGCTGTTTTTT
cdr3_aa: CASSQVYPTGELFF

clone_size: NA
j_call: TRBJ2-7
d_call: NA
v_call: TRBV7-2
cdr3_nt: TGTGCCAGCAGCTCGGACATCGTCTCCTACGAGCAGTACTTC
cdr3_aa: CASSSDIVSYEQYF

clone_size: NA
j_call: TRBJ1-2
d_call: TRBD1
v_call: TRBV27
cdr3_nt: TGTGCCAGCAGACCTGACAGGGAAAACGGTGGCTACACCTTC
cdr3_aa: CASRPDRENGGYTF

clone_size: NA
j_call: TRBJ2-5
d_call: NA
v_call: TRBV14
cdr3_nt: TGTGCCAGCAGCTCCGGTAGTCGCCTCCAAGAGACCCAGTACTTC
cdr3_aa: CASSSGSRLQETQYF

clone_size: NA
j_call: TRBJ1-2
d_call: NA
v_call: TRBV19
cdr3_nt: TGTGCCAGTAGTATCGACACAAACTATGGCTACACCTTC
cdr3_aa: CASSIDTNYGYTF

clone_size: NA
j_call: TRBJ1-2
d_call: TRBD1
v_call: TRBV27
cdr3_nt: TGTGCCAGCAGCTCAGGGGGCGGCTATGGCTACACCTTC
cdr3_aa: CASSSGGGYGYTF

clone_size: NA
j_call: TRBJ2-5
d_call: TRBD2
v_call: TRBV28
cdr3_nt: TGTGCCAGCAGTTGGGCTAGCGGGAGAGTGGAGACCCAGTACTTC
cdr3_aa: CASSWASGRVETQYF

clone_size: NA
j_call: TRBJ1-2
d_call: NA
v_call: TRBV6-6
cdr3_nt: TGTGCCAGCAGTTACTCAAGAGTCGGCGGGGATGGCTACACCTTC
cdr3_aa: CASSYSRVGGDGYTF

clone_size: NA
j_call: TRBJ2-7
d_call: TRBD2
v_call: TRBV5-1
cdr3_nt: TGCGCCAGCAGCTTACGACTAGCGGGAGCCTACGAGCAGTACTTC
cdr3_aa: CASSLRLAGAYEQYF

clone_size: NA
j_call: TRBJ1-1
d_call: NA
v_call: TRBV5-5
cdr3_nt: TGTGCCAGCAGCCTGTTTGGGGGGATGAACACTGAAGCTTTCTTT
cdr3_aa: CASSLFGGMNTEAFF

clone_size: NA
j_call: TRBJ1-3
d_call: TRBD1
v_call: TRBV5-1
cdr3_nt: TGCGCCAGCAGCTTGGCCCCGACAGGGTCTGGAAACACCATATATTTT
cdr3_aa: CASSLAPTGSGNTIYF

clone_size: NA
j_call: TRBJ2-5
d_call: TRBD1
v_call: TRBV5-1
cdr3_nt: TGCGCCAGCAGCTTGGAGGACAGGGCTGGAGAGACCCAGTACTTC
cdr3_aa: CASSLEDRAGETQYF

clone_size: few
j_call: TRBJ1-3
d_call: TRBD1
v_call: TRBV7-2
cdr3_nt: TGTGCCAGCAGCCTAGACAGGGGGTTGGCAGACACCATATATTTT
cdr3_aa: CASSLDRGLADTIYF

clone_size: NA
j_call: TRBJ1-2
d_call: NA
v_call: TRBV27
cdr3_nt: TGTGCCAGCAGTTTAGCCGTTGGGGGGTCCTATGGCTACACCTTC
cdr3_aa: CASSLAVGGSYGYTF

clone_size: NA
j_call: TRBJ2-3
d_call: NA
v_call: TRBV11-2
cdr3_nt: TGTGCCAGCAGCTTAGTAGTAACTAGCACAGATACGCAGTATTTT
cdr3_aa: CASSLVVTSTDTQYF

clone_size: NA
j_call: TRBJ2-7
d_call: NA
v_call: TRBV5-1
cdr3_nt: TGCGCCAGCAGCCTGGGGGACTGGTACTACGAGCAGTACTTC
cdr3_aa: CASSLGDWYYEQYF

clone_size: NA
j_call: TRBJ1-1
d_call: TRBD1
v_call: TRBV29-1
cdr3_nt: TGCAGCGTAGCCGGGACAGGGCGGACTGAAGCTTTCTTT
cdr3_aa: CSVAGTGRTEAFF

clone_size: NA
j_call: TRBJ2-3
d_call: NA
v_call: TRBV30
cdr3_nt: TGTGCCTGGAGTGTACAGGGCACAGATACGCAGTATTTT
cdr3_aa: CAWSVQGTDTQYF

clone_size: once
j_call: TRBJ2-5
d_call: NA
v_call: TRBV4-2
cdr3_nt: TGTGCCAGCAGCCGGCGGTCCTCAGAGACCCAGTACTTC
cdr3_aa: CASSRRSSETQYF

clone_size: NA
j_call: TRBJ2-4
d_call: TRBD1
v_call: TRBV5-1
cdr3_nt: TGCGCCAGCAGCTTGGATCGACAGGGTGAAGAAAACATTCAGTACTTC
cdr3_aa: CASSLDRQGEENIQYF

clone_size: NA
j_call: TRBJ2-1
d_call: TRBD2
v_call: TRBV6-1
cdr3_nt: TGTGCCAGCAGTGATTGGGCGGGAGCCCCCTACAATGAGCAGTTCTTC
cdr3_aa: CASSDWAGAPYNEQFF

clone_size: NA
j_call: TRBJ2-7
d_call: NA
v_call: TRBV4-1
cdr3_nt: TGCGCCAGCAGCCAAGAAGCTACCTACGAGCAGTACTTC
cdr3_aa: CASSQEATYEQYF

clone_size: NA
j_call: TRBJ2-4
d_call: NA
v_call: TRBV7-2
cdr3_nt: TGTGCCAGCAGCTTAGCGGGGACACTATCAAACATTCAGTACTTC
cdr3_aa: CASSLAGTLSNIQYF

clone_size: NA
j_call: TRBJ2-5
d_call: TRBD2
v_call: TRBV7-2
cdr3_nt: TGTGCCAGCAGCCCGGGACTAGCGGTGGAGACCCAGTACTTC
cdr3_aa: CASSPGLAVETQYF

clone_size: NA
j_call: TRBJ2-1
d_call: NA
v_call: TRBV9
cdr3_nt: TGTGCCAGCAGCGCACAGGCCTACAATGAGCAGTTCTTC
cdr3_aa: CASSAQAYNEQFF

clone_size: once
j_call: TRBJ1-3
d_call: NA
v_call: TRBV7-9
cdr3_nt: TGTGCCAGCAGCTTAACGAAAGGGAGCTCTGGAAACACCATATATTTT
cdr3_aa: CASSLTKGSSGNTIYF

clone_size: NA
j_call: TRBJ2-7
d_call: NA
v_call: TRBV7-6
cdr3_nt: TGTGCCAGCAGCTTGGGGGGACACGAGCAGTACTTC
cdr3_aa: CASSLGGHEQYF

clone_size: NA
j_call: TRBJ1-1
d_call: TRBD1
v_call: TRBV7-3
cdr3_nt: TGTGCCAGCAGCTTGGGACAGGGGACTGAAGCTTTCTTT
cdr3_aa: CASSLGQGTEAFF

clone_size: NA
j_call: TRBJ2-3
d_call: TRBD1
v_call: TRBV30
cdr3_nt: TGTGCCTGGACTATTGACAGGGGGCCCACAGATACGCAGTATTTT
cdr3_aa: CAWTIDRGPTDTQYF